This T cell receptor (beta chain) came from a study of shared clonotypes between healthy human individuals. The table came from immunoSEQ multiplex PCR; TCRdb's copy has only in-frame clones and leaves some out. The sample consists of over a million clones, approximately 78% of them appearing once. This clone was picked up one time. CDR1 and CDR2 (germline): MNHNS, SASEGT. V lost 2 bases and J lost 3, with 14 bases in between. The CDR3 sequence is 16 residues long. The V and J genes are TRBV6-1 and TRBJ1-3; D not certain. Sequencing was performed on memory CD4+ T cells from PBMCs. The subset: CD45RA-negative fraction. The clonotype comes from a man between 18 and 35 years old in good health. Some clones in this sample may be carry-over from other donors' samples. CDR3 residues: CASSERHGGGGNTIYF. The CDR3 nucleotides read TGTGCCAGCAGTGAAAGACATGGCGGCGGTGGAAACACCATATATTTT.